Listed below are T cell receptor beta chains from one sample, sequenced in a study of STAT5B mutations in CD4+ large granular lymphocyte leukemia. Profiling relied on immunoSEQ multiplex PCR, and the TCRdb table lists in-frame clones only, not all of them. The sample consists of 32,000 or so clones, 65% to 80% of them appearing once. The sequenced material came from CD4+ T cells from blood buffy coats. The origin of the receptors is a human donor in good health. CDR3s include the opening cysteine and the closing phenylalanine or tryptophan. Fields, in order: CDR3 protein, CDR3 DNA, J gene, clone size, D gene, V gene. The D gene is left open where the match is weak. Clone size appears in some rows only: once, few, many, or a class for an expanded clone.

CTSSQHGETQYF,TGCACCAGCAGCCAACACGGAGAGACCCAGTACTTC,TRBJ2-5,-,-,TRBV1
CASSIGTGTHYGYTF,TGTGCCAGTAGTATCGGAACCGGGACCCACTATGGCTACACCTTC,TRBJ1-2,-,-,TRBV19
CASSVVRTGFDEQFF,TGTGCCAGCAGCGTAGTGAGGACAGGGTTCGATGAGCAGTTCTTC,TRBJ2-1,-,TRBD1,TRBV9
CASSYRRGYEQYF,TGTGCCAGCAGTTATCGCAGGGGTTACGAGCAGTACTTC,TRBJ2-7,few,-,TRBV10-3
CASSMGLAGARGELFF,TGTGCCAGCAGCATGGGACTAGCGGGGGCGCGCGGGGAGCTGTTTTTT,TRBJ2-2,once,TRBD2,TRBV5-4
CASSYGETQYF,TGTGCCAGCAGTTATGGAGAGACCCAGTACTTC,TRBJ2-5,-,-,TRBV6-5
CASSRDRGLGDGYTF,TGCGCCAGCAGCCGCGACAGGGGGCTGGGGGATGGCTACACCTTC,TRBJ1-2,-,TRBD1,TRBV4-1
CAISESRESAFF,TGTGCCATCAGTGAGTCGAGGGAGTCAGCTTTCTTT,TRBJ1-1,few,-,TRBV10-3
CASSFGTGGGDEQFF,TGTGCCAGCAGCTTTGGGACAGGGGGCGGAGATGAGCAGTTCTTC,TRBJ2-1,-,TRBD1,TRBV11-2
CASSHLTAGEETQYF,TGCGCCAGCAGCCACCTTACGGCGGGGGAAGAGACCCAGTACTTC,TRBJ2-5,-,TRBD2,TRBV4-1
CASSTLGTYSNQPQHF,TGTGCCAGTAGTACCCTGGGGACGTATAGCAATCAGCCCCAGCATTTT,TRBJ1-5,few,-,TRBV19
CASIRDGATNEKLFF,TGTGCCAGCATCAGGGATGGCGCAACTAATGAAAAACTGTTTTTT,TRBJ1-4,-,-,TRBV2
CASSLVVGATGGSEAFF,TGTGCCAGCAGCTTGGTAGTGGGGGCTACAGGGGGTTCTGAAGCTTTCTTT,TRBJ1-1,-,TRBD1,TRBV5-6
CASSLVGYEQYF,TGTGCCAGCAGCTTAGTGGGGTACGAGCAGTACTTC,TRBJ2-7,few,-,TRBV7-8
CASRGSGGVAETQYF,TGTGCCAGCAGGGGTAGCGGGGGGGTTGCGGAGACCCAGTACTTC,TRBJ2-5,-,TRBD2,TRBV2
CASSPDRVTDTQYF,TGTGCCAGCAGTCCGGACAGGGTGACAGATACGCAGTATTTT,TRBJ2-3,-,TRBD1,TRBV27
CASSLGGGQNTEAFF,TGTGCCAGCAGCTTAGGTGGAGGACAGAACACTGAAGCTTTCTTT,TRBJ1-1,-,-,TRBV7-2
CASSQVLAPDTQYF,TGCGCCAGCAGCCAGGTACTAGCGCCAGATACGCAGTATTTT,TRBJ2-3,-,TRBD2,TRBV4-3
CASRSSIQENYGYTF,TGTGCCAGCAGATCTTCAATTCAAGAAAACTATGGCTACACCTTC,TRBJ1-2,-,-,TRBV6-5
CASSLSGGPQETQYF,TGCGCCAGCAGTCTGAGCGGGGGCCCACAAGAGACCCAGTACTTC,TRBJ2-5,few,TRBD2,TRBV4-1
CSVLSGANVLTF,TGCAGCGTTCTCTCTGGGGCCAACGTCCTGACTTTC,TRBJ2-6,-,-,TRBV29-1
CASSLSRQNEKLFF,TGTGCCAGCAGCTTAAGTCGACAGAATGAAAAACTGTTTTTT,TRBJ1-4,-,-,TRBV11-1
CASSLSSGGPGSYEQYF,TGTGCCAGCAGCCTATCTAGCGGGGGCCCAGGATCCTACGAGCAGTACTTC,TRBJ2-7,few,TRBD2,TRBV7-2
CASTRRLGEEKLFF,TGTGCCAGCACCCGACGCCTGGGAGAGGAAAAACTGTTTTTT,TRBJ1-4,-,-,TRBV28
CASSLGFAGGNQPQHF,TGTGCCAGCAGTTTAGGGTTTGCAGGGGGCAATCAGCCCCAGCATTTT,TRBJ1-5,few,-,TRBV28
CASSPPGRGNYGYTF,TGTGCCAGCAGCCCCCCCGGCAGGGGGAATTATGGCTACACCTTC,TRBJ1-2,-,TRBD1,TRBV28
CASSVETGGGVRDTQYF,TGTGCCAGCAGCGTAGAAACGGGCGGGGGAGTTAGGGATACGCAGTATTTT,TRBJ2-3,once,TRBD2,TRBV9
CASSRTGGGTEAFF,TGTGCCAGCAGCCGTACAGGGGGTGGGACTGAAGCTTTCTTT,TRBJ1-1,once,TRBD1,TRBV7-2
CATSRGGAGNTIYF,TGTGCCACCAGCAGAGGGGGAGCTGGAAACACCATATATTTT,TRBJ1-3,-,-,TRBV15
CASSEVPRQGIPYNEQFF,TGTGCCAGCAGTGAAGTCCCCAGACAGGGCATCCCCTACAATGAGCAGTTCTTC,TRBJ2-1,-,TRBD1,TRBV6-1
CASSPRDRGTDTQYF,TGTGCCAGCAGTCCTCGGGACAGGGGCACAGATACGCAGTATTTT,TRBJ2-3,-,TRBD1,TRBV6-5
CASARTGLNTEAFF,TGTGCTAGTGCCCGGACAGGGCTGAACACTGAAGCTTTCTTT,TRBJ1-1,few,TRBD1,TRBV12-5
CASSTRGLAGAGTDTQYF,TGTGCCAGCAGCACGAGAGGGCTAGCGGGGGCCGGAACAGATACGCAGTATTTT,TRBJ2-3,-,TRBD2,TRBV11-3
CASSRGFERFF,TGTGCCAGCAGCCGGGGTTTTGAACGGTTCTTC,TRBJ2-1,-,-,TRBV7-9
CASSVALAGGSLSTDTQYF,TGTGCCAGCAGCGTAGCACTAGCGGGGGGATCCTTGAGCACAGATACGCAGTATTTT,TRBJ2-3,-,TRBD2,TRBV9
CASSPTALNTEAFF,TGTGCCAGTAGTCCGACAGCCTTGAACACTGAAGCTTTCTTT,TRBJ1-1,-,-,TRBV19
CASSQRTGGDIHSNQPQHF,TGTGCCAGCAGCCAGAGGACAGGGGGCGATATCCATAGCAATCAGCCCCAGCATTTT,TRBJ1-5,-,TRBD1,TRBV7-2
CAISDGTSYEQYF,TGTGCCATCAGTGACGGCACCTCCTACGAGCAGTACTTC,TRBJ2-7,-,-,TRBV10-3
CASSLAVFDDTDTQYF,TGTGCCAGCAGCTTAGCAGTCTTCGACGACACAGATACGCAGTATTTT,TRBJ2-3,once,-,TRBV7-9
CASSPRQGASYEQYF,TGTGCTAGCAGCCCCAGACAGGGGGCCTCCTACGAGCAGTACTTC,TRBJ2-7,-,TRBD1,TRBV7-7
CASSLGQEPDTQYF,TGTGCCAGCAGTTTGGGTCAGGAACCAGATACGCAGTATTTT,TRBJ2-3,-,-,TRBV28
CASSLTGQSNSPLHF,TGCGCCAGCAGCTTGACTGGACAGAGTAATTCACCCCTCCACTTT,TRBJ1-6,few,-,TRBV5-1
CASSQQGMVTNEKLFF,TGTGCCAGCAGCCAGCAGGGGATGGTAACTAATGAAAAACTGTTTTTT,TRBJ1-4,once,-,TRBV7-9
CSVAVGGPYEQYF,TGCAGCGTTGCAGTGGGGGGCCCCTACGAGCAGTACTTC,TRBJ2-7,-,-,TRBV29-1
CASSDSRVGSPLHF,TGTGCCAGCAGTGACAGCAGGGTAGGCTCACCCCTCCACTTT,TRBJ1-6,few,-,TRBV2
CATSMTGGYQSSYNSPLHF,TGTGCCACCAGCATGACAGGGGGCTACCAGAGCTCCTATAATTCACCCCTCCACTTT,TRBJ1-6,-,TRBD1,TRBV18
CASSRTRQGSHNEQFF,TGTGCCAGCTCACGAACCAGACAGGGTTCTCACAATGAGCAGTTCTTC,TRBJ2-1,-,TRBD1,TRBV18
CASSQVGRVGEGYTF,TGCGCCAGCAGCCAAGTGGGCAGGGTCGGGGAAGGCTACACCTTC,TRBJ1-2,-,-,TRBV4-3
CASSLSMGNYGYTF,TGCGCCAGCAGCTTGTCGATGGGGAACTATGGCTACACCTTC,TRBJ1-2,few,-,TRBV5-1
CASSRGPEAFF,TGTGCCAGTAGTAGGGGTCCTGAAGCTTTCTTT,TRBJ1-1,-,-,TRBV19